What follows are 32 T cell receptor beta chains derived from one specimen sequenced in a study of chemoradiotherapy in HPV16-positive cancers. Some clones are missing from TCRdb's copy, which holds only in-frame ones; the method was immunoSEQ multiplex PCR. The repertoire holds roughly 8,400 clones, with 60% to 80% as singletons. Sampling was done from a patient who underwent chemoradiotherapy. The receptors stem from a human donor with HPV-associated anogenital cancer.

This clone showed up just a few times. This chain uses TRBV11-2 with TRBJ2-7, with D tentatively TRBD1 (6 bases). The CDR3 consists of 15 residues. V was trimmed by 6 bases and J by 2 bases, leaving 17 bases between them. Germline CDR1 is SGHAT and CDR2 is FQNNGV. Written as DNA, the CDR3 is TGTGCCAGCAGGGGGGCCCGGGACATTACCTACGAGCAGTACTTC. It is translated as CASRGARDITYEQYF.

The chain uses TRBV5-5 and TRBJ1-6; 7 nucleotides line up with TRBD1. This CDR3 has 15 residues. V lost 3 bases to trimming and J lost 6 bases; unmatched junction nucleotides: 6. Germline V gene lookup returns CDR1 SGHKS and CDR2 YYEKEE (reference sequence). CDR3 DNA sequence: TGTGCCAGCAGCTGGGGACAGTCTACTAATTCACCCCTCCACTTT. This translates into CASSWGQSTNSPLHF.

This clone was observed a single time. The V and J genes are TRBV5-4 and TRBJ1-6; unclear D gene. Trimming stripped 4 bases from V and 9 bases from J, with 11 bases between. CDR1 SGHNT and CDR2 YYREEE come from the germline V gene (reference sequence). The CDR3 has 13 residues. The CDR3 nucleotides read TGTGCCAGCAGCCCCTGGCCCTCTTCACCCCTCCACTTT. Its protein is CASSPWPSSPLHF.

The rearrangement joins TRBV5-6 to TRBJ2-5; unclear D gene. The CDR3 consists of 13 residues. Trimming took off 2 bases at V and 5 bases at J, with 10 bases between the two ends. The germline gives CDR1 SGHDT, CDR2 YYEEEE. The CDR3 nucleotides are TGTGCCAGCAGCTTCACGTTAGGGGAGACCCAGTACTTC. Translating gives CASSFTLGETQYF.

The genes are TRBV5-1 and TRBJ2-3; no reliable D call. The length of the CDR3 is 15 residues. Germline V gene sequence: CDR1 SGHRS, CDR2 YFSETQ. With 5 bases removed from V and 1 base from J, the gap between germline ends came to 14 bases. CDR3 sequence reads: CASREALWGTDTQYF. CDR3 nucleotide sequence: TGCGCCAGCAGAGAAGCGTTGTGGGGCACAGATACGCAGTATTTT.

This clone was seen only once. V is TRBV19 and J is TRBJ2-3, with 10 bases fitting TRBD1. CDR1 is LNHDA, CDR2 SQIVND, per germline (reference sequence). The V segment lost 7 bases and the J segment 1 base; nucleotides outside the gene matches: 8. This CDR3 comprises 16 residues. The CDR3 nucleotides read TGTGCCAGTAAGGACAGGGGGAGAGGGCGCACAGATACGCAGTATTTT. This sequence encodes CASKDRGRGRTDTQYF.

The rearrangement joins TRBV2 to TRBJ2-5; 16 bases match TRBD2. V lost 6 bases to trimming and J lost 5 bases; unmatched junction nucleotides: 12. The CDR3 is made up of 18 amino acids. CDR1 and CDR2 (germline): SNHLY, FYNNEI. The CDR3 region has the DNA TGTGCCAGCAGGGCCGGGACTAGCGGGGGGGCTTCACGGGAGACCCAGTACTTC. Amino acid sequence: CASRAGTSGGASRETQYF. Full variable domain (rest looked up from reference TRBV2 and TRBJ2-5): EPEVTQTPSHQVTQMGQEVILRCVPISNHLYFYWYRQILGQKVEFLVSFYNNEISEKSEIFDDQFSVERPDGSNFTLKIRSTKLEDSAMYFCASRAGTSGGASRETQYFGPGTRLLVL.

V usage is TRBV19 and J usage is TRBJ2-1; D remains unclear. This CDR3 comprises 15 residues. CDR1 is LNHDA, CDR2 SQIVND, per germline (reference sequence). V lost 5 bases and J lost 0, with 11 bases in between. The CDR3 region has the DNA TGTGCCAGTAGTCGGGCTTCGAGCTCCTACAATGAGCAGTTCTTC. Translating it yields CASSRASSSYNEQFF.

The chain couples TRBV29-1 to TRBJ2-3; 9 bases map to TRBD1. The germline gives CDR1 SQVTM, CDR2 ANQGSEA. The ends lost 4 bases at V and 6 bases at J; junction bases unmatched: 2. This CDR3 has 12 amino acids. For the CDR3, the DNA is TGCAGCGTTGGACAGGGGGTGGATACGCAGTATTTT. It codes for CSVGQGVDTQYF.

The chain links TRBV15 to TRBJ1-5, with a weak D call TRBD1 (6 bases). V was trimmed by 0 bases and J by 3 bases, leaving 12 bases between them. The germline CDR1 and CDR2 sequences are LNHNV and YYDKDF (reference sequence). CDR3 size: 16 residues. CDR3 nucleotide sequence: TGTGCCACCAGCAGAGATGTGGACAGCTTCAATCAGCCCCAGCATTTT. Translation gives CATSRDVDSFNQPQHF.

The V gene is TRBV5-8, the J gene TRBJ1-5, with TRBD1 matching over 9 bases. CDR3 size: 17 residues. Per the germline V gene, CDR1 is SGHTS and CDR2 is YDEGEE. Trimming took 5 bases from V and 5 from J; bases not matched to a gene: 14. CDR3 nucleotide sequence: TGTGCCAGCAGTTACCCCAGCTGGACAGGGGACGATCAGCCCCAGCATTTT. As protein: CASSYPSWTGDDQPQHF.

Turning to this clone: Other DNA sequences of this sample code for an identical CDR3. This chain links TRBV7-3 with TRBJ2-2; 13 bases fit TRBD2. There are 17 residues in the CDR3. The junction had 6 bases not matched to a gene; V was cut back by 4 bases and J by 4 bases. Germline V lookup: CDR1 SGHTA, CDR2 FQGTGA. CDR3 DNA sequence: TGTGCCAGCAGCTCACTAGCGGGGGGGCCGGGCACCGGGGAGCTGTTTTTT. It codes for CASSSLAGGPGTGELFF. The variable domain in full, with the rest retrieved from reference TRBV7-3 and TRBJ2-2, is GAGVSQTPSNKVTEKGKYVELRCDPISGHTALYWYRQSLGQGPEFLIYFQGTGAADDSGLPNDRFFAVRPEGSVSTLKIQRTERGDSAVYLCASSSLAGGPGTGELFFGEGSRLTVL.

The V gene is TRBV6-1, the J gene TRBJ2-7; maybe TRBD1 (6 bases). Germline assignment: CDR1 MNHNS and CDR2 SASEGT. The CDR3 contains 15 residues. Trimming stripped 4 bases from V and 2 bases from J, with 15 bases between. CDR3: CASSVTGLGAYEQYF. The CDR3 region has the DNA TGTGCCAGCAGTGTTACAGGGTTAGGTGCCTACGAGCAGTACTTC.

The chain combines TRBV7-2 with TRBJ2-1, with TRBD2 matching over 8 bases. V lost 1 base, J lost 5 bases, and 4 bases stayed unmatched. CDR3 length: 15 residues. Germline V lookup: CDR1 SGHTA, CDR2 FQGNSA. In DNA, the CDR3 is TGTGCCAGCAGCTTAGACCGGGGGGGCCACAATGAGCAGTTCTTC. Its protein product is CASSLDRGGHNEQFF. The full variable domain, its missing parts supplied by reference TRBV7-2 and TRBJ2-1, is GAGVSQSPSNKVTEKGKDVELRCDPISGHTALYWYRQSLGQGLEFLIYFQGNSAPDKSGLPSDRFSAERTGGSVSTLTIQRTQQEDSAVYLCASSLDRGGHNEQFFGPGTRLTVL.

The chain employs TRBV9 and TRBJ2-1; TRBD2 is a possible D gene (6 bases). This CDR3 is built from 14 residues. V shed 0 bases and J shed 8 bases, with 12 bases lying between them. From germline, CDR1 is SGDLS and CDR2 YYNGEE. The CDR3 reads CASSVGGAGDEQFF. The CDR3 coding sequence is TGTGCCAGCAGCGTAGGCGGGGCCGGCGATGAGCAGTTCTTC.

The genes are TRBV5-1 and TRBJ2-5, with TRBD1 matching over 8 bases. The closer fit of TRBJ2-7 to the DNA end suggests the J call may be wrong. The CDR3 spans 13 residues. Germline V gene lookup returns CDR1 SGHRS and CDR2 YFSETQ. The DNA for the CDR3 is TGCGCCAGCCGTGTGACAGGGGCCTACGAGCAGTACTTC. It specifies CASRVTGAYEQYF.

This clone came up a few times. The chain recombines TRBV4-1 with TRBJ1-6, with D perhaps matching TRBD1 (5 bases). CDR1 MGHRA and CDR2 YSYEKL come from the germline V gene. The CDR3 runs 15 residues. The V end lost 4 bases, the J end lost 10 bases, and 17 bases lay between the germline ends. CDR3 protein: CASSLDLGVGSPLHF. The CDR3 DNA reads TGCGCCAGCAGCCTGGACCTGGGGGTTGGATCACCCCTCCACTTT.

The chain is built from TRBV7-8 and TRBJ2-3; 7 bases align to TRBD2. V lost 7 bases, J lost 0 bases, and 4 bases stayed unmatched. Germline V lookup: CDR1 SGHVS, CDR2 FQNEAQ. CDR3 size: 14 residues. CDR3 in amino acids: CASTRGDSTDTQYF. CDR3 in DNA: TGTGCCAGCACCCGGGGGGATAGCACAGATACGCAGTATTTT.

The chain links TRBV5-1 to TRBJ2-2, with TRBD1 matching over 7 bases. This CDR3 comprises 14 residues. Germline V CDR1 and CDR2: SGHRS, YFSETQ. The V segment lost 4 bases and the J segment 3 bases; nucleotides outside the gene matches: 3. The CDR3 region is CASSAGQDTGELFF. In DNA, the CDR3 is TGCGCCAGCAGCGCCGGACAGGACACCGGGGAGCTGTTTTTT.

The chain recombines TRBV28 with TRBJ1-5; tentatively, D is TRBD1 (6 bases). The V gene's germline CDR1 is MDHEN and CDR2 SYDVKM. The CDR3 covers 17 residues. Trimming removed 8 bases at V and 0 bases at J, with 20 bases between. Here the CDR3 reads CASGLGVTGISNQPQHF. Here the CDR3 DNA reads TGTGCCAGCGGCCTCGGAGTTACAGGGATTAGCAATCAGCCCCAGCATTTT.

There are a few counts of this clone. This chain links TRBV5-1 with TRBJ1-4; D may be TRBD1 (6 bases). This CDR3 spans 17 amino acids. The V gene's germline CDR1 is SGHRS and CDR2 YFSETQ. Between the trimmed V and J ends, which lost 4 bases and 0 bases, there was a span of 16 bases. DNA of the CDR3: TGCGCCAGCAGCCTCACAGGGAGGGGTGCAACTAATGAAAAACTGTTTTTT. It encodes CASSLTGRGATNEKLFF.

CDR3 nucleotide sequence: TGTGCCAGTAGTATAGATCCCCGCCAGCCCCAGCATTTT. This codes for CASSIDPRQPQHF. The chain carries TRBV19 and TRBJ1-5; D remains unclear. V was clipped by 0 bases and J by 7 bases, with 7 bases between them. Germline CDR1 reads LNHDA; CDR2 reads SQIVND (reference sequence). This CDR3 region has 13 residues. Combining the CDR3 with reference TRBV19 and TRBJ1-5 gives the whole variable domain DGGITQSPKYLFRKEGQNVTLSCEQNLNHDAMYWYRQDPGQGLRLIYYSQIVNDFQKGDIAEGYSVSREKKESFPLTVTSAQKNPTAFYLCASSIDPRQPQHFGDGTRLSIL.

The chain is built from TRBV6-6 and TRBJ1-4; D is perhaps TRBD1 (5 bases). The CDR3 extends over 15 amino acids. V lost 7 bases to trimming and J lost 5 bases, with 17 bases between them. CDR1 and CDR2 (germline): MNHNY, SVGAGI (reference sequence). In DNA form, the CDR3 reads TGTGCCAGCATGGGCCAGACAGCCGTAAATGAAAAACTGTTTTTT. This gives the protein CASMGQTAVNEKLFF.

This sequence joins TRBV2 and TRBJ1-2; D remains unclear. The CDR3 has 13 amino acids. Germline V gives CDR1 SNHLY, CDR2 FYNNEI. Trimming cost V 6 bases and J 8 bases, with 16 bases left between them. The CDR3 reads CASRGGGSGGYTF. CDR3 bases: TGTGCCAGCAGGGGTGGTGGATCGGGAGGCTACACCTTC.

V usage is TRBV7-4 and J usage is TRBJ1-5, with D unresolved. Looked up from germline, CDR1 is SGHVT and CDR2 is SQSDAQ. Trimming pared 2 bases from V and 2 bases from J, leaving 7 bases between. The CDR3 spans 14 residues. The CDR3 spells CASSLYGCNQPQHF. In DNA form, the CDR3 reads TGTGCCAGCAGCTTATACGGATGCAATCAGCCCCAGCATTTT.

This clone was seen more than once but under ten times. DNA of the CDR3: TGTGCCAGCAGCTTGGACACATACACCGGGGAGCTGTTTTTT. Its protein is CASSLDTYTGELFF. V is TRBV7-3 and J is TRBJ2-2, with D possibly being TRBD1 (5 bases). Trimming removed 3 bases at V and 3 bases at J, with 8 bases between. Germline V gives CDR1 SGHTA, CDR2 FQGTGA. The CDR3 runs to 14 residues.

The chain has TRBV6-5 and TRBJ2-3; a weak D match, TRBD1 (6 bases). The germline V gene has CDR1 MNHEY and CDR2 SVGAGI. Trimming cost V 2 bases and J 4 bases, with 10 bases left between them. This CDR3 is built from 14 residues. The CDR3 bases are TGTGCCAGCAGTTACCAGGGGTCCTCAGATACGCAGTATTTT. Its protein product is CASSYQGSSDTQYF.

The V gene is TRBV2, the J gene TRBJ1-2; D perhaps matches TRBD1 (5 bases). The CDR3 length is 16 residues. Germline-derived CDR1 and CDR2 are SNHLY and FYNNEI. V lost 6 bases to trimming and J lost 4 bases, with 21 bases between them. For the CDR3, the DNA is TGTGCCAGCAGCCATACACCTGGGACGGGGGGCTATGGCTACACCTTC. Amino acid sequence: CASSHTPGTGGYGYTF.

The chain links TRBV2 to TRBJ1-5; possibly TRBD1 for D (5 bases). The germline gives CDR1 SNHLY, CDR2 FYNNEI. Trimming removed 5 bases from V and 1 base from J, with 12 bases in between. The CDR3 is made up of 15 amino acids. The CDR3 nucleotides read TGTGCCAGCAGTTTCTCTTCAGGGAGCAATCAGCCCCAGCATTTT. This codes for CASSFSSGSNQPQHF.

The J gene is TRBJ1-1, the V gene TRBV10-3; 9 bases line up with TRBD1. With 5 bases clipped from V and 0 bases from J, the junction kept 4 bases outside the gene matches. This CDR3 comprises 15 residues. The germline CDR1 and CDR2 sequences are ENHRY and SYGVKD. The CDR3 DNA follows: TGTGCCATCAGTCGGACAGGGGATATGAACACTGAAGCTTTCTTT. This translates into CAISRTGDMNTEAFF.

This rearrangement joins TRBV6-5 to TRBJ1-3; no clear D gene. The CDR3 covers 15 residues. V gave up 0 bases and J gave up 2 bases, with 8 bases separating them. CDR1 is MNHEY and CDR2 is SVGAGI in the germline V gene. As DNA, the CDR3 is TGTGCCAGCAGTTACTCCGTGTCAGCTGGAAACACCATATATTTT. Amino acids: CASSYSVSAGNTIYF.

The rearrangement links TRBV29-1 to TRBJ2-7; D might be TRBD1 (6 bases). The ends were cut back, 4 bases at V and 2 bases at J, with 9 bases in the middle. The length of the CDR3 is 12 residues. Germline V CDR1 and CDR2: SQVTM, ANQGSEA. The CDR3 loop reads CSVVWTAYEQYF. CDR3 in DNA: TGCAGCGTTGTGTGGACAGCCTACGAGCAGTACTTC.